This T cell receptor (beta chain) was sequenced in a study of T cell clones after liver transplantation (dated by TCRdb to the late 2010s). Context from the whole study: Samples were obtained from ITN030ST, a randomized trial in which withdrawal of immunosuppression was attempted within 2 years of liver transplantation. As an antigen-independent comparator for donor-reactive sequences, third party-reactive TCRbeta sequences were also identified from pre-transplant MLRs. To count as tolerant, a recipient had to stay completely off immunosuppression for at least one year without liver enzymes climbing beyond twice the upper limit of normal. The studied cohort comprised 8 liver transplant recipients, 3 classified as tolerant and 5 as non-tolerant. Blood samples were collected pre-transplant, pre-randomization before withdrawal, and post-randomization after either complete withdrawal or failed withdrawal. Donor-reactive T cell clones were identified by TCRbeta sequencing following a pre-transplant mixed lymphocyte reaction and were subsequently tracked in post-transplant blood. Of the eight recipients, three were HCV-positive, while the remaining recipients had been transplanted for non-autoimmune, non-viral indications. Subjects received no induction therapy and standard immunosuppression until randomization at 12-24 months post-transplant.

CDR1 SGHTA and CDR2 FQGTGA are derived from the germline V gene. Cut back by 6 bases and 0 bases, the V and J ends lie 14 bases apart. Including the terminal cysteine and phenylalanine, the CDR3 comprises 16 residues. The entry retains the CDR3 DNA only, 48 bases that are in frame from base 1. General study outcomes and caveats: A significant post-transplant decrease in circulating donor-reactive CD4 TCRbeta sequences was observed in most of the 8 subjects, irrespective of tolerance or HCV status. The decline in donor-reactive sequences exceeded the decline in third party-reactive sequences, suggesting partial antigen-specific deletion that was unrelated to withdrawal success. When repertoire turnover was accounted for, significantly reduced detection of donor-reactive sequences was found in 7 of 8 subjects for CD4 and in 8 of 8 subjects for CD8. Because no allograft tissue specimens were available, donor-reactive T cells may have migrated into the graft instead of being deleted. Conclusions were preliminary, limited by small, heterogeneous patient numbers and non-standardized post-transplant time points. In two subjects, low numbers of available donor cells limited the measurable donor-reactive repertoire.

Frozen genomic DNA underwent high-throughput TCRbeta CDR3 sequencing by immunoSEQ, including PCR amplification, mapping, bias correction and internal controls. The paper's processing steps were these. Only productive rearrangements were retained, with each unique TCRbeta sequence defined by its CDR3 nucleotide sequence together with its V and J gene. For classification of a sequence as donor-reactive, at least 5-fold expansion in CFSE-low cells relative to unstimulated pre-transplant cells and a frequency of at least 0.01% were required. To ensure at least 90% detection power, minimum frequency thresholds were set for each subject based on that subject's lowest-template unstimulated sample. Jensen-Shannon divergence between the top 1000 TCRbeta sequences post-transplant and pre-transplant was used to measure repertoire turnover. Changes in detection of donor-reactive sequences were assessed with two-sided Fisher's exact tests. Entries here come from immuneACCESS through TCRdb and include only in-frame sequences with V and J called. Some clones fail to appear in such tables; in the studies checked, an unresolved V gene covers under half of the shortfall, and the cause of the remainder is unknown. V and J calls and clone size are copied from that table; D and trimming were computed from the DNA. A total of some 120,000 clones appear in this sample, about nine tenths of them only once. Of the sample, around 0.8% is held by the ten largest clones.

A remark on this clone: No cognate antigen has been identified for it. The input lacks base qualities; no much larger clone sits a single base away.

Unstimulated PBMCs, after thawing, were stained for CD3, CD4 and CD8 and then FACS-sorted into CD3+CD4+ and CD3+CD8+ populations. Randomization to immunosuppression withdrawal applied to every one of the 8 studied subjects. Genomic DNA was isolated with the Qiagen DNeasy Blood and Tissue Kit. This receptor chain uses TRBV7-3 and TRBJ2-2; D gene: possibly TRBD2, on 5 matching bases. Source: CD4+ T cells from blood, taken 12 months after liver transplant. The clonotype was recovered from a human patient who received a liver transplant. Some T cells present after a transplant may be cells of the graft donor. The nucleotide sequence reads TGTGCCAGCAGTCCCCCCCGGGGAGCGAACACCGGGGAGCTGTTTTTT. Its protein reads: CASSPPRGANTGELFF. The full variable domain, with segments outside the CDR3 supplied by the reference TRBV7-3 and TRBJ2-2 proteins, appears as GAGVSQTPSNKVTEKGKYVELRCDPISGHTALYWYRQSLGQGPEFLIYFQGTGAADDSGLPNDRFFAVRPEGSVSTLKIQRTERGDSAVYLCASSPPRGANTGELFFGEGSRLTVL.